This T cell receptor (beta chain) stems from a study of cytomegalovirus exposure and HLA in healthy donors. Trimming cost V 4 bases and J 4 bases, with 8 bases left between them. The CDR3 is 13 residues long. CDR1 MRHNA and CDR2 SNTAGT come from the germline V gene. The table lists this clone with a few counts. The sample holds other DNA sequences that translate to the same CDR3. PCR used 60 Vbeta primers and 13 Jbeta primers. Repertoires were generated with immunoSEQ multiplex PCR, while TCRdb's copy carries only in-frame clones and drops some. Of about 160,000 clones listed, about 81% are singletons.

The chain uses TRBV6-4 and TRBJ2-1; no definite D call. This clonotype was sampled from a girl aged 2 to 10 in good health and CMV-seropositive. The sequencing input was PBMCs. For the CDR3, the DNA is TGTGCCAGCAGTGCCGGAGATTACAATGAGCAGTTCTTC. Translating gives CASSAGDYNEQFF.